The 9 T cell receptor beta chains below come from one sample, sequenced in a study of cytomegalovirus exposure and HLA in healthy donors. PCR primers comprised 60 Vbeta and 13 Jbeta primers. Clones were read by immunoSEQ multiplex PCR, and TCRdb kept only the in-frame ones, dropping some. Here the sample spans roughly 140,000 clones, roughly three quarters being singletons. The sequenced sample was PBMCs. These receptors were collected from a man in his sixties in good health and CMV-seronegative.

V usage is TRBV19 and J usage is TRBJ2-3; 11 nucleotides agree with TRBD2. J lost 5 bases, V lost 6 bases, and 4 bases had no gene match. CDR3 length equals 14 residues. Germline loops: CDR1 LNHDA, CDR2 SQIVND (reference sequence). This chain's CDR3 is CASSDGLAGDTQYF. The CDR3 DNA reads as TGTGCCAGTAGCGACGGACTAGCGGGAGATACGCAGTATTTT.

The J gene is TRBJ2-2, the V gene TRBV6-6; the match to TRBD1 covers 7 bases. Unmatched junction bases numbered 2, after V lost 7 bases and J lost 3 bases. The CDR3 is made up of 13 amino acids. Germline loops: CDR1 MNHNY, CDR2 SVGAGI (reference sequence). CDR3: CASTTGDTGELFF. In nucleotides, the CDR3 is TGTGCCAGCACCACAGGGGACACCGGGGAGCTGTTTTTT.

This clone was seen only a few times. The chain carries TRBV5-1 and TRBJ1-1, with TRBD1 matching 7 bases. The CDR3 contains 14 residues. Germline V CDR1 and CDR2: SGHRS, YFSETQ. V trimming: 4 bases; J trimming: 1 base; junction bases outside the gene matches: 4. The CDR3 region has the DNA TGCGCCAGCAGCCGCACAGGGGAGAACACTGAAGCTTTCTTT. Translating gives CASSRTGENTEAFF.

The chain couples TRBV25-1 to TRBJ1-2, with 7 bases aligning to TRBD1. This CDR3 has 14 amino acids. CDR1 MGHDK and CDR2 SYGVNS come from the germline V gene. V was pared by 7 bases and J by 4 bases, with 9 bases of the junction left unmatched. CDR3 sequence (DNA): TGTGCCAGCAAATCGACAGGGCGCCCCTATGGCTACACCTTC. As protein: CASKSTGRPYGYTF.

The chain combines TRBV7-2 with TRBJ2-1; TRBD2 matches 10 bases. The trim removed 5 bases at V and 1 base at J, leaving 5 bases unmatched. CDR1 SGHTA and CDR2 FQGNSA come from the germline V gene. This CDR3 region has 16 residues. In nucleotides, the CDR3 is TGTGCCAGCAGCGGGAATAGCGGGAGGTCCTACAATGAGCAGTTCTTC. Protein sequence: CASSGNSGRSYNEQFF.

The rearrangement links TRBV5-1 to TRBJ1-1; tentatively, D is TRBD1 (6 bases). The CDR3 spans 14 residues. Germline values: CDR1 SGHRS, CDR2 YFSETQ. Trimming left V 7 bases short and J 4 bases short, with 17 bases between. This chain's CDR3 is CASSPGTQGTEAFF. In DNA, the CDR3 is TGCGCCAGCTCCCCTGGGACACAGGGCACTGAAGCTTTCTTT.

This rearrangement joins TRBV19 to TRBJ2-1, with 7 bases that match TRBD1. J lost 9 bases, V lost 4 bases, and 15 bases had no gene match. The CDR3 spans 16 residues. Germline V gene lookup returns CDR1 LNHDA and CDR2 SQIVND (reference sequence). The CDR3 spells CASSTRGRGIHGEQFF. The DNA of the CDR3 is TGTGCCAGTAGTACCCGGGGCAGGGGGATTCATGGTGAGCAGTTCTTC.

This rearrangement joins TRBV14 to TRBJ2-1; 9 bases map to TRBD2. CDR3 length: 22 amino acids. The germline V gene has CDR1 SGHDN and CDR2 FVKESK. Germline trimming cut 1 base from V and 0 bases from J; bases unmatched to any gene: 19. In nucleotides, the CDR3 is TGTGCCAGCAGCCAAGTAAGTTCGCCGGGACTAGCTATTCGTATCTCCTACAATGAGCAGTTCTTC. It codes for CASSQVSSPGLAIRISYNEQFF.

The chain has TRBV7-2 and TRBJ2-7; D may be TRBD2 (6 bases). V lost 3 bases to trimming and J lost 1 base, with 22 bases between them. Looked up from germline, CDR1 is SGHTA and CDR2 is FQGNSA. The CDR3 runs 18 residues. CDR3 sequence: CASSFLSGTGEESYEQYF. CDR3 DNA sequence: TGTGCCAGCAGCTTTCTTTCCGGGACGGGGGAAGAATCCTACGAGCAGTACTTC.